One and the same sample provided the 21 T cell receptor beta chains below, sequenced in a study of T cell changes during pregnancy in multiple sclerosis. Measured with immunoSEQ multiplex PCR; TCRdb has only the in-frame clones, and not every one. Among fewer than 45,000 clones, 90% were seen once, and the ten largest hold 5% to 6%. The sequences come from peripheral blood, collected in the third trimester of pregnancy. The source is a female donor in good health, enrolled as a control in a pregnancy study.

The rearrangement uses TRBV7-3 and TRBJ2-4; D not resolved. The CDR3 has 13 residues. Between the trimmed V and J ends, which lost 2 bases and 4 bases, there was a span of 6 bases. Per the germline V gene, CDR1 is SGHTA and CDR2 is FQGTGA. CDR3 in amino acids: CASSLAVKNIQYF. In DNA, the CDR3 is TGTGCCAGCAGCTTAGCGGTGAAAAACATTCAGTACTTC.

This chain connects TRBV25-1 to TRBJ1-1, with 11 bases lining up with TRBD1. The CDR3 runs to 15 residues. The V gene end was trimmed by 2 bases and the J gene end by 2 bases; junction bases not matched to a gene: 1. Germline V gives CDR1 MGHDK, CDR2 SYGVNS. CDR3 nucleotides: TGTGCCAGCAGTGAAGGACAGGGGGCCAACACTGAAGCTTTCTTT. Encoded protein: CASSEGQGANTEAFF. Full variable domain (outside the CDR3, taken from reference TRBV25-1 and TRBJ1-1): EADIYQTPRYLVIGTGKKITLECSQTMGHDKMYWYQQDPGMELHLIHYSYGVNSTEKGDLSSESTVSRIRTEHFPLTLESARPSHTSQYLCASSEGQGANTEAFFGQGTRLTVV.

A single count supports this clone. The V and J genes are TRBV5-6 and TRBJ1-2; D remains ambiguous. The CDR3 has 14 amino acids. CDR1 and CDR2 from the germline V gene are SGHDT and YYEEEE. The V gene lost 0 bases and the J gene lost 5 bases, with 11 bases spanning the gap. The CDR3 sequence: CASSLEMAGYGYTF. The CDR3 coding sequence is TGTGCCAGCAGCTTGGAAATGGCCGGGTATGGCTACACCTTC.

This chain uses TRBV6-1 with TRBJ1-5; D is undetermined. V lost 4 bases, J lost 0 bases, and 10 bases lay in between. The CDR3 loop spans 15 amino acids. Per the germline V gene, CDR1 is MNHNS and CDR2 is SASEGT. CDR3: CASSGGLFSNQPQHF. Here the CDR3 DNA reads TGTGCCAGCAGTGGTGGACTGTTTAGCAATCAGCCCCAGCATTTT.

The chain combines TRBV4-3 with TRBJ1-5; 10 bases line up with TRBD1. The germline V gene has CDR1 LGHNA and CDR2 YSLEER. Germline trimming cut 6 bases from V and 3 bases from J; bases unmatched to any gene: 8. The CDR3 totals 16 residues. The CDR3 protein is CASRQGTGDPNQPQHF. As DNA, the CDR3 is TGCGCCAGCAGACAGGGGACAGGGGACCCCAATCAGCCCCAGCATTTT.

The V call is TRBV9, the J call TRBJ2-7, with a tentative D call TRBD1 (6 bases). This CDR3 region has 14 residues. Trimming removed 5 bases at V and 3 bases at J, with 15 bases between. Germline CDR1 SGDLS, CDR2 YYNGEE. The DNA of the CDR3 is TGTGCCAGCAGTCGGACGTACAGGGACTACGAGCAGTACTTC. The encoded protein is CASSRTYRDYEQYF.

V usage is TRBV5-8 and J usage is TRBJ1-4; 7 bases align to TRBD1. In germline, CDR1 is SGHTS, CDR2 YDEGEE. The CDR3 loop spans 15 amino acids. Trimming at V came to 4 bases and at J to 0 bases, leaving 3 bases not matched to a gene. The CDR3 DNA reads TGTGCCAGCAGCCGAGGGGGCGCAACTAATGAAAAACTGTTTTTT. Its translation: CASSRGGATNEKLFF.

The chain employs TRBV5-4 and TRBJ1-1, with D hard to call. Germline V gene data show CDR1 as SGHNT and CDR2 as YYREEE (reference sequence). V was cut by 2 bases and J by 4 bases, with 12 bases left in between. This CDR3 is built from 14 residues. The CDR3 here is CASSLGWGATEAFF. The CDR3 DNA follows: TGTGCCAGCAGCTTAGGATGGGGAGCCACTGAAGCTTTCTTT.

The chain employs TRBV5-6 and TRBJ2-1, with TRBD1 matching 8 bases. Trimming removed 0 bases from V and 4 bases from J; junction bases left unmatched: 9. This CDR3 contains 17 residues. Germline loops: CDR1 SGHDT, CDR2 YYEEEE. Here the CDR3 reads CASSLGQGMRRYNEQFF. The DNA for the CDR3 is TGTGCCAGCAGCTTGGGACAGGGGATGAGAAGATACAATGAGCAGTTCTTC.

This chain uses TRBV7-9 with TRBJ1-2, with TRBD1 matching over 9 bases. The trim removed 6 bases at V and 4 bases at J, leaving 9 bases unmatched. The CDR3 is made up of 15 amino acids. Germline loops: CDR1 SEHNR, CDR2 FQNEAQ (reference sequence). The CDR3 loop is CASSGPDRGFYGYTF. In nucleotides, the CDR3 is TGTGCCAGCAGTGGACCGGACAGGGGATTCTATGGCTACACCTTC.

The chain is built from TRBV28 and TRBJ2-1; 14 bases are shared with TRBD2. CDR1 is MDHEN and CDR2 is SYDVKM in the germline V gene. The CDR3 is 16 amino acids. Trimming at V came to 8 bases and at J to 9 bases, leaving 12 bases not matched to a gene. CDR3 sequence reads: CASWGTSGRHISEQFF. CDR3 nucleotide sequence: TGTGCCAGCTGGGGGACTAGCGGGAGACATATTAGTGAGCAGTTCTTC.

In this sample, this clone turned up once. The chain is built from TRBV4-1 and TRBJ2-3, with 8 bases identical to TRBD2. The germline V gene encodes CDR1 MGHRA and CDR2 YSYEKL. The junction had 18 bases not matched to a gene; V was cut back by 1 base and J by 0 bases. This CDR3 spans 21 amino acids. The CDR3 loop is CASSQGPSLAGGNLSTDTQYF. The DNA of the CDR3 is TGCGCCAGCAGCCAAGGCCCCTCTCTTGCGGGGGGCAACCTTAGCACAGATACGCAGTATTTT.

The gene calls are TRBV19 and TRBJ2-5; 11 nucleotides align to TRBD2. Germline CDR1 and CDR2: LNHDA and SQIVND (reference sequence). The CDR3 spans 17 residues. V lost 1 base, J lost 5 bases, and 9 bases stayed unmatched. The CDR3 protein is CASSIAASGGSIETQYF. DNA for the CDR3: TGTGCCAGTAGTATAGCCGCTAGCGGGGGGTCCATCGAGACCCAGTACTTC.

This chain links TRBV4-3 with TRBJ2-5; possible D gene TRBD2, 6 bases. CDR3 length: 13 residues. V was shortened by 1 base and J by 8 bases, with 11 bases between the two germline ends. Germline assignment: CDR1 LGHNA and CDR2 YSLEER. CDR3 residues: CASSQATRATQYF. CDR3 DNA sequence: TGCGCCAGCAGCCAAGCGACTAGAGCCACCCAGTACTTC.

The V and J genes are TRBV19 and TRBJ1-2; 7 nucleotides align to TRBD1. This CDR3 has 17 amino acids. After removal of 5 bases from V and 2 bases from J, the junction contained 14 bases not matched to a gene. Germline V CDR1 and CDR2: LNHDA, SQIVND (reference sequence). The CDR3: CASSEEGRQGLNYGYTF. The CDR3 region has the DNA TGTGCCAGTAGTGAGGAAGGTCGACAGGGTTTAAACTATGGCTACACCTTC. The variable domain in full, with the rest retrieved from reference TRBV19 and TRBJ1-2, is DGGITQSPKYLFRKEGQNVTLSCEQNLNHDAMYWYRQDPGQGLRLIYYSQIVNDFQKGDIAEGYSVSREKKESFPLTVTSAQKNPTAFYLCASSEEGRQGLNYGYTFGSGTRLTVV.

This clone was detected a few times. The rearrangement uses TRBV30 and TRBJ2-5; TRBD2 matches at 10 bases. J lost 4 bases, V lost 2 bases, and 7 bases had no gene match. Germline V gives CDR1 GTSNPN, CDR2 SVGIG (reference sequence). The CDR3 is made up of 15 amino acids. This CDR3 reads CAWSMASGSTETQYF. For the CDR3, the DNA is TGTGCCTGGAGTATGGCTAGCGGGAGTACAGAGACCCAGTACTTC.

The chain couples TRBV19 to TRBJ1-5; tentatively, D is TRBD1 (6 bases). The V end was cut by 5 bases, the J end by 7 bases, with 9 bases between. This CDR3 has 12 amino acids. The germline V gene has CDR1 LNHDA and CDR2 SQIVND (reference sequence). The CDR3 is CASSGGGQPQHF. CDR3 coding DNA: TGTGCCAGTAGTGGCGGGGGCCAGCCCCAGCATTTT.

CDR3 amino acids: CSCGGYNEQFF. DNA for the CDR3: TGTTCATGCGGGGGCTACAATGAGCAGTTCTTC. This sequence joins TRBV28 and TRBJ2-1, with TRBD2 matching over 7 bases. There are 11 residues in the CDR3. Germline loops: CDR1 MDHEN, CDR2 SYDVKM.

The chain has TRBV6-5 and TRBJ2-7; 10 bases line up with TRBD2. Germline V gene data show CDR1 as MNHEY and CDR2 as SVGAGI. J gave up 6 bases and V 1 base, and 9 bases lay outside the gene matches. The CDR3 length is 16 residues. The CDR3 DNA reads as TGTGCCAGCAGTTACTTGAGTCTAGCGGGAGTCTCCGAGCAGTACTTC. It encodes CASSYLSLAGVSEQYF.

This chain joins TRBV5-1 and TRBJ2-7, with D possibly being TRBD1 (6 bases). Trimming removed 4 bases at V and 5 bases at J, with 10 bases between. This CDR3 spans 12 amino acids. Looked up from germline, CDR1 is SGHRS and CDR2 is YFSETQ. The CDR3 region has the DNA TGCGCCAGCAGCGAGGCAGGGGACGAGCAGTACTTC. It yields the protein CASSEAGDEQYF.

This chain connects TRBV4-1 to TRBJ1-3; D is ambiguous. V lost 1 base, J lost 0 bases, and 10 bases lay in between. Germline CDR1 is MGHRA and CDR2 is YSYEKL. This CDR3 contains 16 residues. CDR3 protein: CASSQVGSHSGNTIYF. CDR3 in DNA: TGCGCCAGCAGCCAAGTGGGCAGCCACTCTGGAAACACCATATATTTT.